Following are 14 T cell receptor beta chains from one sample sequenced in a study of cytomegalovirus exposure and HLA in healthy donors (dated by TCRdb to the late 2010s). Libraries were built with the immunoSEQ multiplex PCR assay. For the multiplex PCR, a mixture combining 60 forward primers for TCR Vbeta segments and 13 reverse primers for TCR Jbeta segments was used. Imported from immuneACCESS, the table was reduced by TCRdb to in-frame sequences with V and J called. These copies leave out some clones; in studies compared against another copy, an unresolved V gene accounts for under half, and the cause of the remainder is not known. This sample has about 80,000 clones in its table, and approximately 65% of those were observed once. The ten largest clones capture approximately 4% of the sample. The source material was PBMCs. The receptor source for this set is a male donor in good health and CMV-seropositive.

The rearrangement links TRBV7-9 to TRBJ2-7; D uncertain. The V gene lost 5 bases and the J gene lost 0 bases, with 17 bases spanning the gap. The CDR3 is made up of 16 amino acids. CDR1 and CDR2 from the germline V gene are SEHNR and FQNEAQ (reference sequence). CDR3 coding DNA: TGTGCCAGCAGCCACTCAAGGAGTTCCCCCTCCTACGAGCAGTACTTC. This codes for CASSHSRSSPSYEQYF.

The rearrangement links TRBV30 to TRBJ1-5, with 9 positions matching TRBD1. This CDR3 has 16 amino acids. Per the germline V gene, CDR1 is GTSNPN and CDR2 is SVGIG (reference sequence). In DNA form, the CDR3 reads TGTGGGGGGACATCGCAAAGGACAGGGGGCAATCAGCCCCAGCATTTT. Its protein product is CGGTSQRTGGNQPQHF.

The rearrangement uses TRBV19 and TRBJ2-5, with unresolved D. Germline V CDR1 and CDR2: LNHDA, SQIVND (reference sequence). CDR3 length: 14 amino acids. V was shortened by 3 bases and J by 2 bases, with 10 bases between the two germline ends. As DNA, the CDR3 is TGTGCCAGTAGTATGCGGAGAGATCAAGAGACCCAGTACTTC. The encoded protein is CASSMRRDQETQYF.

The chain uses TRBV9 and TRBJ2-2; 12 bases align to TRBD2. Trimming removed 1 base from V and 3 bases from J; junction bases left unmatched: 7. This CDR3 has 18 amino acids. From germline, CDR1 is SGDLS and CDR2 YYNGEE. The CDR3 region has the DNA TGTGCCAGCAGCGTACGGACTAGCGGGATAGAAGACACCGGGGAGCTGTTTTTT. Translated, it gives CASSVRTSGIEDTGELFF.

The V gene is TRBV7-9, the J gene TRBJ2-7, with D unresolved. CDR3 size: 14 residues. The germline CDR1 and CDR2 sequences are SEHNR and FQNEAQ (reference sequence). V was shortened by 1 base and J by 2 bases, with 9 bases between the two germline ends. The CDR3 protein is CASSLVNRAYEQYF. The CDR3 region has the DNA TGTGCCAGCAGCTTAGTAAACAGAGCCTACGAGCAGTACTTC. The full variable domain, rest sourced from reference TRBV7-9 and TRBJ2-7, is DTGVSQNPRHKITKRGQNVTFRCDPISEHNRLYWYRQTLGQGPEFLTYFQNEAQLEKSRLLSDRFSAERPKGSFSTLEIQRTEQGDSAMYLCASSLVNRAYEQYFGPGTRLTVT.

This chain uses TRBV7-8 with TRBJ1-1, with 8 positions matching TRBD1. Germline CDR1 is SGHVS and CDR2 is FQNEAQ. The J segment lost 11 bases and the V segment lost 5 bases, leaving 4 bases of the junction unmatched. CDR3 length: 11 amino acids. The CDR3 DNA reads as TGTGCCAGCAGCGCGACAGGGGCGGCTTTCTTT. This sequence encodes CASSATGAAFF.

This clone was observed a handful of times. The V and J genes are TRBV5-4 and TRBJ2-3; the match to TRBD1 covers 10 bases. This CDR3 is 15 amino acids long. Germline-derived CDR1 and CDR2 are SGHNT and YYREEE (reference sequence). Trimming at V came to 1 base and at J to 4 bases, leaving 3 bases not matched to a gene. The CDR3, as DNA: TGTGCCAGCAGCTTGAGACAGGGGGCGGCAGATACGCAGTATTTT. Amino acids: CASSLRQGAADTQYF. The whole variable domain, remainder taken from reference TRBV5-4 and TRBJ2-3, is ETGVTQSPTHLIKTRGQQVTLRCSSQSGHNTVSWYQQALGQGPQFIFQYYREEENGRGNFPPRFSGLQFPNYSSELNVNALELDDSALYLCASSLRQGAADTQYFGPGTRLTVL.

The chain recombines TRBV20-1 with TRBJ1-2; no clear D. V dropped 0 bases and J dropped 8 bases, with 4 bases sitting between them. The CDR3 extends over 10 amino acids. Germline loops: CDR1 DFQATT, CDR2 SNEGSKA (reference sequence). The CDR3 bases are TGCAGTGCTAGAGATAGAGGCTACACCTTC. As protein: CSARDRGYTF.

V gene TRBV7-2 combines with J gene TRBJ2-7, with 9 nucleotides matching TRBD2. The CDR3 is made up of 15 amino acids. Germline V CDR1 and CDR2: SGHTA, FQGNSA. Trimming took 2 bases from V and 2 from J; bases not matched to a gene: 4. CDR3 amino acids: CASSLRTSVAYEQYF. The CDR3 DNA is TGTGCCAGCAGCTTAAGGACTAGCGTTGCCTACGAGCAGTACTTC.

The V gene is TRBV5-1, the J gene TRBJ1-1; 7 bases fit TRBD1. Germline trimming cut 0 bases from V and 0 bases from J; bases unmatched to any gene: 5. CDR3 size: 16 residues. In germline, CDR1 is SGHRS, CDR2 YFSETQ. The CDR3 coding sequence is TGCGCCAGCAGCTTGGGGGACAGACCCATGAACACTGAAGCTTTCTTT. Its protein is CASSLGDRPMNTEAFF.

By share, this clone counts as medium-sized. J is TRBJ1-3 and V is TRBV6-1; 10 nucleotides agree with TRBD1. There are 15 residues in the CDR3. J gave up 2 bases and V 9 bases, and 7 bases lay outside the gene matches. Per germline, CDR1 MNHNS and CDR2 SASEGT. As DNA, the CDR3 is TGTGCCAGTAAGGACAGGGGGAAAACTGGAAACACCATATATTTT. This encodes CASKDRGKTGNTIYF.

There are a few counts of this clone. The chain uses TRBV7-9 and TRBJ1-2, with a tentative D call TRBD1 (5 bases). CDR3 length equals 16 residues. V lost 2 bases and J 4 bases, leaving 17 bases between the germline ends. Looked up from germline, CDR1 is SEHNR and CDR2 is FQNEAQ (reference sequence). The CDR3 region has the DNA TGTGCCAGCAGCTTATCCGCGGGGATCAGGGCCTATGGCTACACCTTC. Encoded protein: CASSLSAGIRAYGYTF.

This clone was observed a handful of times. The chain carries TRBV10-1 and TRBJ1-1, with a possible D match to TRBD1 (6 bases). V was shortened by 5 bases and J by 10 bases, with 20 bases between the two germline ends. CDR3 length: 14 amino acids. In germline, CDR1 is WNHNN, CDR2 SYGVQD (reference sequence). The chain's CDR3 is CASSPIRYRVGAFF. The CDR3 nucleotides read TGCGCCAGCAGTCCAATCCGATACAGGGTTGGAGCTTTCTTT.

V gene TRBV28 combines with J gene TRBJ2-7, with 9 bases lining up with TRBD1. In germline, CDR1 is MDHEN, CDR2 SYDVKM. The CDR3 spans 14 residues. Losses at the gene ends were 7 bases for V and 2 bases for J; bases not matched to a gene: 6. CDR3 bases: TGTGCCAGCACCAGGGGGACAGGGCCCTACGAGCAGTACTTC. It codes for CASTRGTGPYEQYF.